What follows are 6 T cell receptor beta chains derived from one specimen sequenced in a study of cytomegalovirus exposure and HLA in healthy donors. PCR amplification relied on 60 Vbeta primers (plus 13 Jbeta primers). The assay was immunoSEQ multiplex PCR, and TCRdb's table has in-frame clones only and misses some. The sample includes approximately 120,000 clones, roughly 81% of them seen just once. Sequenced sample: PBMCs. These receptors all come from a woman aged 25 to 39 in good health and CMV-seronegative.

In DNA, the CDR3 is TGTGCCAGTAGTAGCGGGGGCTCGGAAGGCTACACCTTC. This sequence encodes CASSSGGSEGYTF. The V gene is TRBV19, the J gene TRBJ1-2; tentatively, D is TRBD1 (6 bases). Germline values: CDR1 LNHDA, CDR2 SQIVND (reference sequence). The CDR3 is made up of 13 amino acids. Between the trimmed V and J ends, which lost 4 bases and 8 bases, there was a span of 14 bases. Variable domain in full (rest from reference TRBV19 and TRBJ1-2): DGGITQSPKYLFRKEGQNVTLSCEQNLNHDAMYWYRQDPGQGLRLIYYSQIVNDFQKGDIAEGYSVSREKKESFPLTVTSAQKNPTAFYLCASSSGGSEGYTFGSGTRLTVV.

The genes are TRBV15 and TRBJ1-4; D is perhaps TRBD1 (6 bases). The germline V and J ends were trimmed by 1 base and 14 bases, with 23 bases remaining between them. Per germline, CDR1 LNHNV and CDR2 YYDKDF (reference sequence). There are 16 residues in the CDR3. This CDR3 is CATSRGDTLARGGLFF. The CDR3 nucleotides are TGTGCCACCAGCAGAGGGGACACTTTAGCAAGAGGGGGTCTGTTTTTT.

The chain combines TRBV2 with TRBJ1-2, with unresolved D. The ends were cut back, 3 bases at V and 4 bases at J, with 12 bases in the middle. Germline CDR1 and CDR2: SNHLY and FYNNEI. This CDR3 comprises 14 residues. Written as DNA, the CDR3 is TGTGCCAGCAGTGAGCGGGTCTCGGGCTATGGCTACACCTTC. Protein product: CASSERVSGYGYTF.

This clone has just a few counts. The genes are TRBV5-8 and TRBJ2-5; TRBD1 aligns across 8 bases. The CDR3 spans 15 residues. Trimming took 5 bases from V and 4 from J; bases not matched to a gene: 10. From germline, CDR1 is SGHTS and CDR2 YDEGEE. The CDR3 DNA is TGTGCCAGCAGTCGGACAGGGTTCAGATCAGAGACCCAGTACTTC. This encodes CASSRTGFRSETQYF.

The chain carries TRBV7-3 and TRBJ1-4; 9 bases map to TRBD1. Germline V lookup: CDR1 SGHTA, CDR2 FQGTGA. V shed 4 bases and J 7 bases; nucleotides not matched to a gene: 4. The CDR3 has 14 amino acids. CDR3 in DNA: TGTGCCAGCAGCTCCCAGGACAGGGGTGAAAAACTGTTTTTT. It encodes CASSSQDRGEKLFF.

The chain employs TRBV27 and TRBJ1-4; TRBD1 is a possible D gene (6 bases). This CDR3 has 13 residues. Germline V lookup: CDR1 MNHEY, CDR2 SMNVEV (reference sequence). V lost 5 bases, J lost 10 bases, and 14 bases lay in between. CDR3 sequence (DNA): TGTGCCAGCAGTCAGGGGTCCGCGATAAAACTGTTTTTT. This sequence encodes CASSQGSAIKLFF.